This T cell receptor (beta chain) was profiled in a study of T cells after yellow fever vaccination. About the study: SMART-Seq v4 Ultra Low Input served to prepare low-cell-number fractions. Broader study findings: The study re-detected most primary-vaccination clones after the booster (approximately 97% CD4, roughly 88% CD8).

Turning to this clonotype: Its antigen is not identified.

Per the germline V gene, CDR1 is ENHRY and CDR2 is SYGVKD. The CDR3 is 16 amino acids. The V end was cut by 6 bases, the J end by 2 bases, with 20 bases between. 5'RACE template switching added a universal primer site and UMIs to TCR cDNA. TCRdb re-derived calls from the 5' RACE reads in MiXCR, one entry per CDR3 protein. Of some 390,000 distinct CDR3 sequences listed, around 6.4% are singletons. This specimen consisted of PBMCs, obtained 5 days after the yellow fever booster vaccination. The clonotype originates from a man aged 25-45 years who received the YFV17D yellow fever vaccine. The chain employs TRBV10-3 and TRBJ2-7, with D tentatively TRBD1 (5 bases). Here the CDR3 DNA reads TGTGCCATCAGCGACCCATATATAAGACAGACCTACGAGCAGTACTTC. Translating gives CAISDPYIRQTYEQYF.